This T cell receptor beta chain stems from a study of shared clonotypes between healthy human individuals. Regarding the study as a whole: Exclusively blood specimens were collected; tissue repertoires likely differ.

This clone has just one count. What it binds is unknown. This CDR3 contains 11 residues. Germline V CDR1 and CDR2: DFQATT, SNEGSKA (reference sequence). Trimming took 3 bases from V and 7 from J, leaving 9 bases between them. Sequencing used immunoSEQ multiplex PCR; TCRdb keeps in-frame clones, though not all of them. This sample carries around 580,000 clones, more than 95% of them seen once, and the ten largest clones take 0.3% to 0.35%. Only CD45RO-negative cells positively selected for CCR7 counted as naive CD8 cells, so terminally differentiated effector memory CD45RA+ cells were excluded. Donors comprised healthy HIV-negative adults lacking recent acute infections or vaccinations. The donors were all Caucasian adults (living in Nashville, Tennessee).

The clonotype originates from a man between 25 and 39 years old in good health. Sequenced input: naive CD8+ T cells sorted from blood. The chain employs TRBV20-1 and TRBJ1-1; a possible D gene is TRBD1 (5 bases). The DNA of the CDR3 is TGCAGTGCTAGGTGGGGGGGTGAAGCTTTCTTT. This translates into CSARWGGEAFF.